This T cell receptor (beta chain) was documented in a study of shared clonotypes between healthy human individuals (dated by TCRdb to the early 2020s). In terms of the full investigation: A few men and a couple of women, aged 18 to 49 years, made up the cohort. For each donor, CD4 naive and CD4 memory were each given three plates, CD8 naive was given two plates, and CD8 memory was given one plate. Blood TCR repertoires of about 5 healthy adults were deeply sequenced to estimate repertoire size and the extent of clonotype sharing between individuals. Libraries were prepared and TCR repertoires were sequenced by different laboratories using diverse techniques, in order to increase sequencing depth and limit assay-specific biases. Leukapheresis yielded between about 0.85 and 10 billion PBMCs per donor.

Results and caveats for the whole study, not just this receptor: Pairwise subsampling led to the expectation that sequencing depth would affect the degree of clonotype sharing among donors. Larger estimated clonotype richness was generally found for naive subsets than for memory subsets. Compared with non-shared clonotypes, the clonotypes found in all four sorted-subset donors had higher generation probabilities. Sampling was restricted to blood, and TCR repertoires in tissues likely differ from the TCR repertoires found in blood. Incomplete sequencing was indicated by rarefaction of sorted-subset datasets, despite the large sequencing depth. Because the study included a small number of donors, the genetic and exposure-history diversity represented was limited. Around 5% of naive CD4, more than 3% of naive CD8, around 2.3% of memory CD4, and around 0.4% of memory CD8 clonotypes were shared across several donors.

CD8 naive samples consisted of CD45RO-negative cells that were positively selected for CCR7, yielding a CD45RA+CCR7+ population without TemRA cells. Healthy HIV-negative adults with no recently reported acute infections or vaccinations were included as donors. Only Caucasian adults living in Nashville, Tennessee, USA were represented among the donors. Blood was obtained by leukapheresis, after which PBMCs were separated by Ficoll-Histopaque density gradient centrifugation and cryopreserved in liquid nitrogen vapor phase. Purity and quantity of every magnetically sorted T cell population were checked by analytical flow cytometry. Genomic DNA was isolated from each sorted fraction and quantified by UV absorbance on a Nanodrop 2000c. Using the deep immunoSEQ assay, TCR CDR3 regions were amplified from genomic DNA by multiplex PCR. Extracted genomic DNA from each cell subset was distributed evenly across all wells of several immunoSEQ 96-well plates, and each plate was treated as a replicate. For sorted subsets, about 0.2 ug genomic DNA, equal to 30,000 to 35,000 T cell genomes, was loaded into each replicate PCR. Purified libraries were quantified with a Qubit 3.0 fluorometer, sized on a Bioanalyzer 2100, and re-quantified with the KAPA Library Quantification kit. Every immunoSEQ 96-well plate was sequenced on a dedicated single-read 150-cycle Illumina NextSeq 550 flow cell. For the original study's pipeline: Because the immunoSEQ output included only junctional sequences and no quality scores, the filtering could not be the same as the filtering used for full-length reads. To assign V/J genes and CDR3, sequences were annotated using PyIR, a Python wrapper for IgBLAST v1.9, with IMGT germline references. Reads were filtered out if the reads had weak V/J assignments (E-value above 1e-6), no CDR3, stop codons, out-of-frame junctions, or ambiguous translated residues. V3J clonotypes were defined by identical inferred V gene, J gene, and CDR3 amino acid sequence. The percentage overlap between two repertoires was calculated by dividing the number of shared unique clonotypes by the size of the smaller repertoire. Repertoire richness was assessed with RTK rarefaction, the Chao1 estimator, and Recon v2.1 estimates of unobserved clonotypes. For all TCRbeta clonotypes obtained by the gDNA method from several donors, generation probabilities were computed with OLGA. TCRdb limited this immuneACCESS table to in-frame rearrangements with V and J called. A share of clones is missing; checked studies link under half to unresolved V genes, and the rest is unexplained. V, J and clone size are taken as reported in that table, and D and trimming were inferred from the DNA itself. In this sample the table shows about 590,000 clones, about 95% of which occur a single time. Around 0.11% of the sample rests with the top ten.

Concerning this clone: No cognate antigen has been identified for it. One base away there is no much larger clone; base qualities are not given.

Sequencing was carried out using naive CD8+ T cells sorted from blood. According to the study, the label for this sample's cell subset or site signals: CD45RA+CCR7+. The receptor was isolated from a woman aged 30 to 39 in good health.

The CDR3 loop reads CASSPSLNSNQPQHF. The nucleotide sequence is given as TGTGCCAGCAGCCCAAGTCTTAATAGCAATCAGCCCCAGCATTTT. The chain was built from TRBV28 and TRBJ1-5; the D segment cannot be called with confidence. The trim is 6 bases for V and 0 bases for J, with a gap of 12 bases between the germline ends. For CDR1 and CDR2, the germline V gene lists MDHEN and SYDVKM. The CDR3 holds 15 amino acids from the cysteine to the phenylalanine. Just the 45-base CDR3 DNA is kept, in frame starting at base 1.